This T cell receptor (beta chain) was profiled in a study of blood T cell repertoires in COVID-19. On the study more broadly: PBMCs, B-cell-depleted T cells, or T cells were the source of the cDNA or gDNA that made up the material.

This clone has more than one count but fewer than ten. Original analysis: Estimates of nucleated cell counts were drawn from the amplification of reference gene primers. Profiled with immunoSEQ multiplex PCR; TCRdb holds only in-frame clones, not every one. D and trimming come from the DNA, and the V and J calls and clone size come from that table. The sample yields 290,000 or so clones, 75% to 90% seen once. This CDR3 is built from 14 residues. Germline CDR1 is SNHLY and CDR2 is FYNNEI. V lost 7 bases and J lost 4, with 14 bases in between. The sequence was obtained from a man aged 18 to 30 with active or convalescent COVID-19. V is TRBV2 and J is TRBJ1-5, with a tentative D call TRBD1 (6 bases). Sequenced sample: peripheral blood. CDR3 sequence (DNA): TGTGCCAGCACCCCATACACAGGGAATCAGCCCCAGCATTTT. Translating it yields CASTPYTGNQPQHF.